The source of this TCR beta chain is a study of tumour-infiltrating T cells in Burkitt lymphoma. Background on the study: Patients covered every epidemiological subtype of Burkitt lymphoma. Productive clonality predicted overall and progression-free survival.

In its sample, this clone was seen once. In germline, CDR1 is LNHDA, CDR2 SQIVND (reference sequence). V was clipped by 1 base and J by 0 bases, with 8 bases between them. The CDR3 runs to 15 residues. Repertoires were generated with immunoSEQ multiplex PCR, while TCRdb's copy carries only in-frame clones and drops some. This table holds some 3,500 clones, roughly a fifth found once. The source material was tumor tissue. The rearrangement joins TRBV19 to TRBJ2-3; weak D call: TRBD2 (6 bases). The source of this sequence is a human donor with Burkitt lymphoma. The CDR3 loop reads CASSIVAVSTDTQYF. The CDR3 DNA follows: TGTGCCAGTAGTATAGTAGCGGTTAGCACAGATACGCAGTATTTT.